This T cell receptor beta chain is from a study of cytomegalovirus exposure and HLA in healthy donors. General study points: First-cohort TCR clusters were later found to tend to co-occur in the approximately 120 validation repertoires.

As for this clone: Its cognate antigen is unknown.

The CDR3 has 15 residues. Trimming left V 4 bases short and J 5 bases short, with 18 bases between. Germline V gives CDR1 SGHRS, CDR2 YFSETQ. The protocol was immunoSEQ multiplex PCR, while the TCRdb copy is restricted to in-frame clones and leaves out a portion. Among about 200,000 clones listed, approximately 87% were seen once. The TCR comes from a woman under 30 in good health and CMV-seronegative. V is TRBV5-1 and J is TRBJ2-5; maybe TRBD1 (5 bases). The sample was PBMCs. The CDR3 is CASSGTGATMETQYF. The CDR3 nucleotides are TGCGCCAGCAGCGGAACTGGGGCCACCATGGAGACCCAGTACTTC. The whole variable domain, remainder taken from reference TRBV5-1 and TRBJ2-5, is KAGVTQTPRYLIKTRGQQVTLSCSPISGHRSVSWYQQTPGQGLQFLFEYFSETQRNKGNFPGRFSGRQFSNSRSEMNVSTLELGDSALYLCASSGTGATMETQYFGPGTRLLVL.